Each of the 26 T cell receptor beta chains below was sequenced from the same sample in a study of blood T cell repertoires in COVID-19. Clones were sequenced by immunoSEQ multiplex PCR, and TCRdb holds only the in-frame ones, with some missing. The data show approximately 88,000 clones, 85% to 95% seen once. Sample: peripheral blood. The receptors come from a woman between 50 and 59 years old in a cohort sampled during active COVID-19.

The chain recombines TRBV27 with TRBJ1-1, with TRBD1 identical over 9 bases. Germline V gene data show CDR1 as MNHEY and CDR2 as SMNVEV (reference sequence). The CDR3 consists of 13 residues. V shed 6 bases and J 6 bases; nucleotides not matched to a gene: 5. CDR3 sequence (DNA): TGTGCCAGCAGGGGGACAGGGAGGTCTGAAGCTTTCTTT. Protein product: CASRGTGRSEAFF.

This clone has a single count. The chain recombines TRBV10-3 with TRBJ2-4, with TRBD2 matching 7 bases. This CDR3 is 15 amino acids long. Germline V gene lookup returns CDR1 ENHRY and CDR2 SYGVKD. J lost 5 bases, V lost 4 bases, and 8 bases had no gene match. CDR3 protein: CAISARAGEENIQYF. DNA of the CDR3: TGTGCCATCAGTGCGAGGGCGGGAGAAGAAAACATTCAGTACTTC.

For the CDR3, the DNA is TGTGCCAGCAGCCGCAACCGGGACAGTAGATCCTACGAGCAGTACTTC. Amino acids: CASSRNRDSRSYEQYF. The chain uses TRBV11-2 and TRBJ2-7; TRBD1 aligns across 7 bases. The CDR3 spans 16 residues. CDR1 and CDR2 (germline): SGHAT, FQNNGV. V shed 5 bases and J 1 base; nucleotides not matched to a gene: 11.

V gene TRBV20-1 combines with J gene TRBJ1-3, with 8 bases fitting TRBD1. The CDR3 has 11 residues. Germline V CDR1 and CDR2: DFQATT, SNEGSKA (reference sequence). J gave up 4 bases and V 7 bases, and 0 bases lay outside the gene matches. In DNA, the CDR3 is TGCAGTGGGACAGGGGGAAACACCATATATTTT. Its translation: CSGTGGNTIYF.

V gene TRBV27 combines with J gene TRBJ1-5; D gene ambiguous. CDR3 length: 15 amino acids. Germline assignment: CDR1 MNHEY and CDR2 SMNVEV (reference sequence). V was clipped by 6 bases and J by 0 bases, with 12 bases between them. DNA for the CDR3: TGTGCCAGCAGACCGGAGCCTTATAGCAATCAGCCCCAGCATTTT. It specifies CASRPEPYSNQPQHF.

V gene TRBV5-6 combines with J gene TRBJ2-5; 14 nucleotides match TRBD2. CDR1 is SGHDT and CDR2 is YYEEEE in the germline V gene. The CDR3 is 17 amino acids. Unmatched junction bases numbered 10, after V lost 4 bases and J lost 5 bases. For the CDR3, the DNA is TGTGCCAGCAGCCGCCCGAGACTAGCGGGGGGGCCTGAGACCCAGTACTTC. Translating gives CASSRPRLAGGPETQYF. The full variable domain, in which reference TRBV5-6 and TRBJ2-5 provide the parts outside the CDR3, is DAGVTQSPTHLIKTRGQQVTLRCSPKSGHDTVSWYQQALGQGPQFIFQYYEEEERQRGNFPDRFSGHQFPNYSSELNVNALLLGDSALYLCASSRPRLAGGPETQYFGPGTRLLVL.

The J gene is TRBJ2-5, the V gene TRBV9; 12 bases fit TRBD2. The V and J ends lost 1 base and 2 bases, in that order; junction bases with no gene match: 9. The CDR3 covers 18 residues. Germline V gene sequence: CDR1 SGDLS, CDR2 YYNGEE. The CDR3 is CASSVSLAGGTGQETQYF. CDR3 nucleotide sequence: TGTGCCAGCAGCGTAAGCCTAGCGGGAGGGACTGGGCAAGAGACCCAGTACTTC.

This chain links TRBV7-2 with TRBJ2-2; TRBD1 agrees at 7 bases. J gave up 6 bases and V 5 bases, and 9 bases lay outside the gene matches. The germline V gene encodes CDR1 SGHTA and CDR2 FQGNSA. The CDR3 runs to 15 residues. CDR3 sequence reads: CASSLDRVGAGELFF. The CDR3 region has the DNA TGTGCCAGCAGCCTCGACAGGGTTGGGGCCGGGGAGCTGTTTTTT.

This rearrangement joins TRBV15 to TRBJ2-7; perhaps TRBD2 as D (7 bases). The CDR3 loop spans 15 amino acids. Per the germline V gene, CDR1 is LNHNV and CDR2 is YYDKDF (reference sequence). V lost 1 base, J lost 2 bases, and 12 bases lay in between. CDR3 nucleotide sequence: TGTGCCACCAGCAGAGGGGGGGGGCAGGCCTACGAGCAGTACTTC. It encodes CATSRGGGQAYEQYF. Combining the CDR3 with reference TRBV15 and TRBJ2-7 gives the whole variable domain DAMVIQNPRYQVTQFGKPVTLSCSQTLNHNVMYWYQQKSSQAPKLLFHYYDKDFNNEADTPDNFQSRRPNTSFCFLDIRSPGLGDTAMYLCATSRGGGQAYEQYFGPGTRLTVT.

The CDR3 coding sequence is TGTGCCAGCAGTAAACGAGGTGGAAACACCATATATTTT. Translated: CASSKRGGNTIYF. The genes are TRBV28 and TRBJ1-3; no definite D call. Trimming pared 5 bases from V and 3 bases from J, leaving 8 bases between. Germline CDR1 reads MDHEN; CDR2 reads SYDVKM. CDR3 length equals 13 residues.

This clone has only one observation. The chain carries TRBV7-8 and TRBJ2-7, with D possibly being TRBD1 (6 bases). The CDR3 is 15 amino acids. Trimming took 5 bases from V and 1 from J, leaving 15 bases between them. The germline V gene has CDR1 SGHVS and CDR2 FQNEAQ. CDR3 nucleotide sequence: TGTGCCAGCAGCATACTACAGGGTTATTCCTACGAGCAGTACTTC. Protein product: CASSILQGYSYEQYF.

The genes are TRBV7-2 and TRBJ2-5, with D unclear. The CDR3 spans 14 residues. V lost 1 base to trimming and J lost 1 base, with 7 bases between them. Germline V gene sequence: CDR1 SGHTA, CDR2 FQGNSA. The CDR3 sequence: CASSLDYGQETQYF. The CDR3 nucleotides read TGTGCCAGCAGCTTAGACTACGGCCAAGAGACCCAGTACTTC.

The genes are TRBV5-5 and TRBJ1-1, with D perhaps matching TRBD1 (6 bases). The CDR3 spans 15 residues. Germline V lookup: CDR1 SGHKS, CDR2 YYEKEE (reference sequence). The ends were cut back, 3 bases at V and 0 bases at J, with 12 bases in the middle. DNA for the CDR3: TGTGCCAGCAGCTGGGGGACAAACATGAACACTGAAGCTTTCTTT. Its translation is CASSWGTNMNTEAFF. The full variable domain, completed using reference TRBV5-5 and TRBJ1-1, is DAGVTQSPTHLIKTRGQQVTLRCSPISGHKSVSWYQQVLGQGPQFIFQYYEKEERGRGNFPDRFSARQFPNYSSELNVNALLLGDSALYLCASSWGTNMNTEAFFGQGTRLTVV.

This chain joins TRBV25-1 and TRBJ1-1, with no clear D. The germline V gene encodes CDR1 MGHDK and CDR2 SYGVNS. CDR3 length equals 14 residues. V lost 1 base and J 4 bases, leaving 10 bases between the germline ends. CDR3 nucleotides: TGTGCCAGCAGTGAATCCGCGGGGAGCACTGAAGCTTTCTTT. Translation gives CASSESAGSTEAFF.

This chain joins TRBV6-5 and TRBJ1-5; D is unresolved. There are 16 residues in the CDR3. Germline CDR1 reads MNHEY; CDR2 reads SVGAGI. Trimming stripped 0 bases from V and 2 bases from J, with 11 bases between. CDR3 in DNA: TGTGCCAGCAGTTACTCTGCGGGGTACGGCAATCAGCCCCAGCATTTT. It translates to CASSYSAGYGNQPQHF.

V and J are TRBV14 and TRBJ2-7; TRBD1 matches 7 bases. This CDR3 comprises 13 residues. Losses at the gene ends were 4 bases for V and 7 bases for J; bases not matched to a gene: 7. CDR1 and CDR2 from the germline V gene are SGHDN and FVKESK. The CDR3 region has the DNA TGTGCCAGCAGCCGGGACAGCATCAGGGAGCAGTACTTC. This encodes CASSRDSIREQYF.

This clone was counted a few times. Because the CDR3's place on the DNA is in doubt, the DNA is left out and the CDR3 is given as listed by TCRdb. The chain carries TRBV2 and TRBJ1-4; no check of the table's D call, TRBD1, against the DNA was made. Germline lookup yields CDR1 SNHLY and CDR2 FYNNEI. The CDR3 has 15 residues if both end residues are counted. CDR3 residues: CASSEWGQGAGPVFF.

CDR3 region: CASSRTSGRNTGELFF. In nucleotides, the CDR3 is TGTGCCAGCAGCAGGACTAGCGGGAGGAACACCGGGGAGCTGTTTTTT. This chain joins TRBV7-3 and TRBJ2-2; TRBD2 matches at 13 bases. J gave up 1 base and V 5 bases, and 1 base lay outside the gene matches. The CDR3 loop spans 16 amino acids. The V gene's germline CDR1 is SGHTA and CDR2 FQGTGA.

This clone was seen only once. This chain links TRBV6-2 or TRBV6-3 with TRBJ1-6; TRBD1 aligns across 7 bases. The V and J ends lost 4 bases and 9 bases, in that order; junction bases with no gene match: 6. The CDR3 totals 14 residues. Germline values: CDR1 MNHEY, CDR2 SVGEGT. Written as DNA, the CDR3 is TGTGCCAGCAGTTTTACAGGGGATGCTTCACCCCTCCACTTT. As protein: CASSFTGDASPLHF.

The chain carries TRBV6-5 and TRBJ2-1, with D unclear. There are 15 residues in the CDR3. V was shortened by 7 bases and J by 6 bases, with 19 bases between the two germline ends. The germline CDR1 and CDR2 sequences are MNHEY and SVGAGI. DNA for the CDR3: TGTGCCAGCACCCCAGACTGGAACCTTTTCAATGAGCAGTTCTTC. This translates into CASTPDWNLFNEQFF.

J is TRBJ1-3 and V is TRBV7-2; weak D call: TRBD1 (5 bases). The length of the CDR3 is 14 residues. Looked up from germline, CDR1 is SGHTA and CDR2 is FQGNSA. V was cut by 8 bases and J by 3 bases, with 14 bases left in between. This CDR3 reads CASGRGGNGNTIYF. The CDR3 nucleotides read TGTGCCAGCGGTCGTGGGGGGAATGGAAACACCATATATTTT.

The sample holds one count of this clone. The V gene is TRBV10-3, the J gene TRBJ2-2, with D possibly TRBD2 on 6 matching bases. CDR1 and CDR2 from the germline V gene are ENHRY and SYGVKD. The V and J ends lost 0 bases and 1 base respectively, with 9 bases between them. This CDR3 comprises 16 residues. The CDR3 here is CAISESDSGNTGELFF. The CDR3, as DNA: TGTGCCATCAGTGAGTCTGATAGCGGGAACACCGGGGAGCTGTTTTTT.

The chain couples TRBV18 to TRBJ2-1; D may be TRBD2 (5 bases). There are 14 residues in the CDR3. Trimming removed 6 bases from V and 7 bases from J, with 16 bases in between. From germline, CDR1 is KGHSH and CDR2 LQKENI. The CDR3 here is CASSRVGNVNEQFF. The DNA for the CDR3 is TGTGCCAGCTCGAGGGTGGGCAATGTGAATGAGCAGTTCTTC.

The V and J genes are TRBV5-4 and TRBJ1-6; 9 bases fit TRBD1. This CDR3 region has 16 residues. Germline V gene data show CDR1 as SGHNT and CDR2 as YYREEE (reference sequence). V was pared by 1 base and J by 10 bases, with 9 bases of the junction left unmatched. CDR3 nucleotide sequence: TGTGCCAGCAGCTTGCCGGGACAGGGACTTAGGTCACCCCTCCACTTT. Protein sequence: CASSLPGQGLRSPLHF.

The chain is built from TRBV2 and TRBJ2-7; D is possibly TRBD2 (6 bases). This CDR3 region has 12 residues. Looked up from germline, CDR1 is SNHLY and CDR2 is FYNNEI. Between the trimmed V and J ends, which lost 6 bases and 2 bases, there was a span of 8 bases. The CDR3 region is CASRGGAYEQYF. As DNA, the CDR3 is TGTGCCAGCAGGGGGGGTGCCTACGAGCAGTACTTC.

The J gene is TRBJ2-7, the V gene TRBV7-9, with 7 bases aligning to TRBD2. The length of the CDR3 is 18 residues. The ends lost 6 bases at V and 4 bases at J; junction bases unmatched: 21. CDR1 is SEHNR and CDR2 is FQNEAQ in the germline V gene (reference sequence). This chain's CDR3 is CASSPEWLGAGVGYEQYF. The CDR3 DNA reads TGTGCCAGCAGTCCCGAGTGGTTAGGCGCGGGAGTAGGTTACGAGCAGTACTTC.